The source of this TCR beta chain is a study of cytomegalovirus exposure and HLA in healthy donors (dated by TCRdb to 2017 to 2019). The study in broad terms: An earlier analysis of some 600 of the donors reported 250 to 300 Gb of sequence data and 117 million unique TCR beta sequences obtained from approximately 180 million T cells. The study combined high-throughput TCR immunosequencing, statistical association of individual TCRs with disease status, and machine learning to predict cytomegalovirus infection status. The aim of the study was to test whether cataloging public T cell receptors could identify signatures of past pathogen exposure. Across around 400 genotyped donors of the cohort, an average of approximately 240,000 unique TCR beta nucleotide sequences per donor were sequenced, and about a sixth of those sequences were non-productive. A later genetic analysis used genome-wide SNP genotypes for about three fifths of the 666 donors, treating that subset as a discovery cohort. In addition to the first cohort of several hundred subjects, a separate validation cohort of 120 different subjects was used. An early release that covered several hundred HLA-typed donors contained 250 to 350 gigabases of sequencing data and 80 million or so unique TCR sequences. Typing coverage varied by locus: 629-630 donors for A, B, C, DRB1 and DQB1; about 520 for DQA1; 600 to 610 for DPA1; roughly 450 for DPB1. HLA typing included class I and class II loci at four-digit resolution. Donor age, sex, ethnicity and CMV serostatus were collected together with the repertoire data. In the later analysis, no new phenotypic data were used to find candidate immune exposures; instead, reliance was placed on TCR beta sequences and their occurrence across donors. In a later analysis, previously published TCR beta repertoires from roughly 710 donors were re-analyzed and high-resolution HLA genotyping was added so that TCR occurrence patterns could be studied. In an earlier analysis of roughly 600 of the donors, high-throughput TCR beta sequencing was used to judge whether each TCR beta V gene segment behaved as functional or pseudogenic. Several DR-DQ haplotypes were treated as single units for association and clustering because of strong linkage in the cohort. Of the approximately 400 genotyped donors, around 81% fell in the genetic ancestry cluster associated with self-reported Caucasian donors. Every repertoire in the discovery cohort had been generated on one and the same sequencing platform. The study profiled the T cell repertoires of more than 500 subjects by immunosequencing and related them to cytomegalovirus serostatus.

The study at large found these results: In a later analysis, several top co-occurrence clusters were reported to appear linked to parvovirus B19, influenza, CMV and Epstein-Barr virus. Over 15 rarely observed V segments, including chromosome 9 orphons, were excluded from the earlier analysis of just under 600 of the donors because counts were too low. Correlated functional status among segregating V segments might be attributable to linkage disequilibrium, but an unknown experimental factor could not be ruled out. The classifier was reported to diagnose cytomegalovirus status with high specificity and sensitivity in both the original cohort and the validation cohort. Some IMGT-functional V segments, including TRBV6-2 and TRBV6-3, could not be distinguished by the 87-base-pair reads and were therefore excluded. Strong co-occurrence of HLA alleles, especially DR and DQ, made assigning TCR associations to individual alleles difficult. A few of the identified cytomegalovirus-associated TCR beta chains were confirmed in vitro to be specific for cytomegalovirus antigens. Presence/absence analyses assumed roughly uniform sequencing depth across donors, an assumption that may not hold. An association between a missense DCLRE1C variant and V-gene and J-gene trimming of TCR beta chains was found in a later genetic analysis and replicated in an independent cohort. HLA typing was unavailable for some donors at each locus, so association tests used only the typed subset. Only TCR beta chains were sequenced in this cohort, and the absence of alpha or paired-chain data limited detectable features. A group of highly shared sequence variants was considered likely to be a technical artifact of the sequencing pipeline. The authors suggested that the approach could potentially be extended to other disease states and immunological phenotypes. While some public TCRs were present in many individuals, most TCR sequences turned up only very rarely across donors. A further reported finding was that TCR beta sequences accurately predicted the HLA-A and HLA-B alleles for most subjects in the first cohort. Most CMV-associated TCR beta chains appeared to be HLA-restricted in a later analysis, and the HLA associations seemed to be driven largely by CMV exposure. In a later analysis, HLA-associated TCR beta chains showed more clonal expansion and lower generation probabilities than non-associated chains that were equally common. According to a later analysis, TCR association rates differed among HLA loci, with DRB1 alleles showing the most associated TCRs and HLA-C alleles showing the fewest. In a later genetic analysis, fewer N-insertions in productive TCRs were reported among donors in an Asian-associated ancestry cluster than the roughly 700-donor mean. The only immune exposure information available for the cohort was CMV serostatus. The study listed 170 or so TCR beta chains as associated with cytomegalovirus. A later analysis associated 16,951 TCR beta sequences with specific HLA alleles at a false discovery rate of 0.05. Broadly in line with IMGT annotations, most TCR beta V segments showed up in productive rearrangements about 87% or about 30% of the time in an earlier analysis of 450 to 600 of the donors.

Concerning this clone: Its antigen is still unknown. Nothing much larger sits one base from this clone, and base qualities are not available.

Library preparation was by the immunoSEQ multiplex PCR assay. A mixture of 60 forward primers for TCR Vbeta segments and 13 reverse primers for TCR Jbeta segments was used in the multiplex PCR. The CDR3 region of rearranged TCR beta genes was amplified from genomic DNA with a multiplex PCR assay. Amplified TCR beta libraries were sequenced as 87-base-pair reads on the Illumina HiSeq System. As for how the authors treated the data: A later analysis tallied around 82 million unique TCR beta chains across the 660 or so repertoires, and some 12 million of those chains were shared by two or more donors. Raw reads were error-corrected and collapsed into unique sequences by a nearest-neighbor algorithm in which closely related sequences were merged to remove PCR and sequencing errors. Alignment of CDR3 sequences to IMGT reference sequences was used to assign V, D and J gene segments. Each retained sequence needed at least a six-nucleotide match to both a V gene segment and a J gene segment. A rearrangement was called productive if the CDR3 had no stop codons and remained in frame with V and J, and every other rearrangement was called non-productive. CDR3 was defined by IMGT convention, running from the second conserved V-encoded cysteine to the conserved J-encoded phenylalanine. The earlier analysis of about 640 of the donors excluded any sequence lacking an unambiguous match to a single V gene segment. In an earlier analysis of several hundred of the donors, V segments were called functional above 56.7% productive rearrangements and were called segregating when the between-donor standard deviation exceeded 5%. A statistical classification framework was built for diagnosing cytomegalovirus status from the catalog of TCR beta chain sequences. V and J gene assignment, in a later analysis, came from comparing TCR nucleotide sequences with IMGT/GENE-DB human TR gene sequences. Using the TCRdist pipeline, a later analysis assigned CDR3 sequences along with most-parsimonious VDJ recombination scenarios. In a later analysis, each TCR beta chain was defined by its CDR3 amino acid sequence together with its V-gene family, and reads lacking a unique V-gene family were excluded. As a way to deal with suspected cross-contamination and a sequencing artifact, a later analysis dropped under 600 nucleotide sequences that were highly shared and had low generation probability. For each public chain, a later analysis derived a clonal expansion index from normalized ranks of inferred template counts within each repertoire. A later analysis computed generation probabilities with a VDJ recombination model fitted to out-of-frame rearrangements, and checked the results against IGoR. A later analysis scored TCR-TCR, TCR-HLA and TCR-CMV co-occurrence with hypergeometric tests, applying a repertoire-size bias correction to TCR pairs. False discovery rates were estimated in a later analysis by permuting HLA or CMV assignments 20 times. A later analysis grouped co-occurring TCRs with DBSCAN, adding TCRdist sequence similarity when clustering within HLA-allele-positive subsets. Co-occurrence clustering excluded repertoires with fewer than 30,000 or more than 120,000 public chains, plus five with anomalous nucleotide sharing. The source is immuneACCESS, and TCRdb retained only in-frame sequences with V and J called. Part of the clones is not carried over; for the studies checked, unresolved V genes explain less than half of this, and the remainder is unexplained. V, J and clone size are those of that table, while D and trimming were read from the DNA. Counted in this sample were 170,000 or so clones; 80% to 90% of them appeared once. The top ten clonotypes cover more than 4% of the sample.

In total, more than 500 healthy bone marrow donors made up the cohort. All cohort members were sampled while nominally healthy, although unrecorded immune exposures were likely present. The donor was CMV seropositive and belonged to the group of 250 to 350 seropositive cohort members. Every donor gave a peripheral blood sample, and the peripheral blood mononuclear cells from that sample were used for TCR beta sequencing. The Qiagen DNeasy Blood Extraction Kit was used to extract genomic DNA from the blood cell samples. The germline ends are 13 bases apart after V is trimmed by 4 bases and J by 4 bases. The germline V gene specifies SGHRS as CDR1 and YFSETQ as CDR2. From cysteine to phenylalanine, the CDR3 is 14 amino acids long. The retained sequence is limited to the CDR3, 42 bases, with the frame set at the first base.

This chain is built from TRBV5-1 and TRBJ2-3, with a weak D call of TRBD2 (6 bases match). Specimen: PBMCs. The receptor's source is a girl aged 10 to 17 in good health and CMV-seropositive. The nucleotide sequence reads as follows: TGCGCCAGCAGCCCGGGACTGAAAGCAGATACGCAGTATTTT. Its product reads: CASSPGLKADTQYF.